The 14 T cell receptor beta chains given below trace back to one sample, sequenced in a study of blood T cell repertoires in COVID-19. The assay was immunoSEQ multiplex PCR, and TCRdb's table has in-frame clones only and misses some. The table shows 200,000 to 300,000 clones, with roughly 80% occurring only once. Sequenced material: peripheral blood. The receptors were sampled from a man aged 60 to 75 with acute or convalescent COVID-19.

The chain uses TRBV7-2 and TRBJ2-5; the D gene is possibly TRBD2 (5 bases). This CDR3 is built from 13 residues. Looked up from germline, CDR1 is SGHTA and CDR2 is FQGNSA. V lost 4 bases and J lost 5, with 11 bases in between. CDR3 residues: CASSWTPGETQYF. The CDR3 region has the DNA TGTGCCAGCAGCTGGACTCCCGGGGAGACCCAGTACTTC. Supplemented by reference TRBV7-2 and TRBJ2-5, the full variable domain reads GAGVSQSPSNKVTEKGKDVELRCDPISGHTALYWYRQSLGQGLEFLIYFQGNSAPDKSGLPSDRFSAERTGGSVSTLTIQRTQQEDSAVYLCASSWTPGETQYFGPGTRLLVL.

This clone was seen a single time. The chain recombines TRBV18 with TRBJ2-6, with D tentatively TRBD2 (5 bases). V lost 1 base to trimming and J lost 4 bases, with 20 bases between them. Germline CDR1 KGHSH, CDR2 LQKENI. This CDR3 is built from 19 residues. In nucleotides, the CDR3 is TGTGCCAGCTCACCACGGGTCGGCAGGTGGGCGGGCGGGGCCAACGTCCTGACTTTC. It yields the protein CASSPRVGRWAGGANVLTF.

The chain uses TRBV5-5 and TRBJ2-7; maybe TRBD2 (6 bases). Per the germline V gene, CDR1 is SGHKS and CDR2 is YYEKEE (reference sequence). This CDR3 is 13 amino acids long. V was pared by 4 bases and J by 1 base, with 9 bases between. In DNA, the CDR3 is TGTGCCAGCAGCCGGACTACTTCCTACGAGCAGTACTTC. This codes for CASSRTTSYEQYF.

This chain uses TRBV21-1 with TRBJ2-7; TRBD2 is the table's D call and was not checked against the DNA. TRBV21-1 corresponds to a pseudogene. CDR3 length: 13 residues. For the CDR3, the DNA is TGTGCCAGCAGCAACGGGAGCTCCTACGAGCAGTACTTC. Its translation: CASSNGSSYEQYF.

This sequence joins TRBV7-2 and TRBJ2-1; D is unresolved. The CDR3 is 15 residues long. Germline V gives CDR1 SGHTA, CDR2 FQGNSA. Trimming pared 5 bases from V and 1 base from J, leaving 12 bases between. CDR3: CASSVVAPSYNEQFF. The CDR3 DNA sequence: TGTGCCAGCAGCGTAGTGGCCCCTTCCTACAATGAGCAGTTCTTC. Supplemented by reference TRBV7-2 and TRBJ2-1, the full variable domain reads GAGVSQSPSNKVTEKGKDVELRCDPISGHTALYWYRQSLGQGLEFLIYFQGNSAPDKSGLPSDRFSAERTGGSVSTLTIQRTQQEDSAVYLCASSVVAPSYNEQFFGPGTRLTVL.

A note on this clone: Germline is not matched at one junction end, which may reflect a read error. V gene TRBV4-1 combines with J gene TRBJ2-7; TRBD2 aligns across 11 bases. This CDR3 contains 14 residues. Germline V gene sequence: CDR1 MGHRA, CDR2 YSYEKL. The CDR3: CAGSQGLAGYEQYF. DNA of the CDR3: TGCGCCGGCAGCCAAGGACTAGCGGGCTACGAGCAGTACTTC.

The chain couples TRBV3-1 (or the pseudogene TRBV3-2) to TRBJ1-3; D not resolved. Per the germline V gene, CDR1 is LGHDT and CDR2 is YNNKEL (reference sequence). V lost 5 bases to trimming and J lost 4 bases, with 15 bases between them. This CDR3 contains 15 residues. Here the CDR3 reads CASSSGSTRGNTIYF. DNA for the CDR3: TGTGCCAGCAGCTCTGGATCGACCAGGGGAAACACCATATATTTT.

The chain joins TRBV5-1 to TRBJ1-2, with D perhaps TRBD1 (6 bases). Germline V gene data show CDR1 as SGHRS and CDR2 as YFSETQ. The CDR3 is 17 residues long. V shed 0 bases and J shed 2 bases, with 17 bases lying between them. The CDR3 region is CASSLGRATGKNYGYTF. Here the CDR3 DNA reads TGCGCCAGCAGCTTGGGGCGGGCAACAGGGAAGAACTATGGCTACACCTTC.

The V gene is TRBV5-1, the J gene TRBJ1-4, with a tentative D call TRBD1 (6 bases). Trimming removed 1 base from V and 8 bases from J, with 9 bases in between. The germline gives CDR1 SGHRS, CDR2 YFSETQ. The CDR3 consists of 13 residues. The CDR3 DNA is TGCGCCAGCAGCTTGAGCAGGGGCGAAAAACTGTTTTTT. Residues: CASSLSRGEKLFF.

This clone is a singleton in its sample. The CDR3 sequence: CASSLRWPSGRRSYNEQFF. The CDR3 DNA follows: TGTGCCAGCAGCTTAAGGTGGCCTAGCGGGAGGAGATCCTACAATGAGCAGTTCTTC. The chain joins TRBV7-8 to TRBJ2-1, with TRBD2 matching over 11 bases. Germline CDR1 and CDR2: SGHVS and FQNEAQ. V lost 2 bases to trimming and J lost 1 base; unmatched junction nucleotides: 10. The CDR3 has 19 residues.

This clone was observed a single time. This sequence joins TRBV6-2 or TRBV6-3 and TRBJ2-7; TRBD2 matches at 13 bases. The V segment lost 5 bases and the J segment 4 bases; nucleotides outside the gene matches: 5. Germline V gene lookup returns CDR1 MNHEY and CDR2 SVGEGT. This CDR3 has 15 residues. CDR3 sequence reads: CASSRGLAGPYEQYF. CDR3 DNA: TGTGCCAGCAGTCGGGGACTAGCGGGGCCTTACGAGCAGTACTTC.

The V call is TRBV3-1 (or the pseudogene TRBV3-2), the J call TRBJ1-2; the match to TRBD1 covers 9 bases. J was trimmed by 5 bases and V by 2 bases; bases with no gene match: 3. Germline V gene data show CDR1 as LGHDT and CDR2 as YNNKEL (reference sequence). The CDR3 runs to 14 residues. This CDR3 is CASSQWDREYGYTF. The CDR3 DNA reads TGTGCCAGCAGCCAATGGGACAGGGAGTATGGCTACACCTTC.

The chain carries TRBV5-1 and TRBJ1-1; weak D call: TRBD1 (5 bases). CDR1 is SGHRS and CDR2 is YFSETQ in the germline V gene. The CDR3 contains 19 residues. V lost 2 bases and J lost 5, with 28 bases in between. CDR3 in DNA: TGCGCCAGCAGCTTTAACCCCCCCCAGGGCGGGGGAGGGAGGACTGAAGCTTTCTTT. It translates to CASSFNPPQGGGGRTEAFF.

The chain carries TRBV5-8 and TRBJ2-7, with 10 bases identical to TRBD2. Germline trimming cut 6 bases from V and 4 bases from J; bases unmatched to any gene: 19. This CDR3 has 18 amino acids. The germline V gene has CDR1 SGHTS and CDR2 YDEGEE. The CDR3, as DNA: TGTGCCAGCATCCACGGTAGCCTAGCGGGAGATGCGTGGTACGAGCAGTACTTC. Translation gives CASIHGSLAGDAWYEQYF.